Presented here are 8 T cell receptor beta chains from one specimen sequenced in a study of T cells after yellow fever vaccination. In TCRdb, the 5' RACE reads were re-called with MiXCR into one record per CDR3 protein. This table has 400,000 to 650,000 distinct CDR3 sequences, 21% appearing once. The specimen was PBMCs, collected 21 days after the first yellow fever vaccination. The receptors here all came from a man between 18 and 35 years old who received the YFV17D yellow fever vaccine.

The chain recombines TRBV6-5 with TRBJ1-2; D is undetermined. There are 12 residues in the CDR3. V lost 2 bases to trimming and J lost 6 bases, with 7 bases between them. Germline-derived CDR1 and CDR2 are MNHEY and SVGAGI. The CDR3 spells CASSYNGDGYTF. DNA of the CDR3: TGTGCCAGCAGTTACAATGGGGATGGCTACACCTTC.

In this sample, this clonotype turned up a few times. The chain employs TRBV15 and TRBJ2-7, with D maybe TRBD1 (6 bases). Germline CDR1 and CDR2: LNHNV and YYDKDF (reference sequence). The V end was cut by 1 base, the J end by 3 bases, with 16 bases between. The CDR3 is 16 residues long. The CDR3 region is CATSRGPETGYYEQYF. In DNA, the CDR3 is TGTGCCACCAGCAGAGGACCTGAAACAGGGTACTACGAGCAGTACTTC.

This clonotype was seen a handful of times. V gene TRBV28 combines with J gene TRBJ1-2; D not certain. The CDR3 contains 10 residues. Trimming removed 6 bases from V and 2 bases from J, with 1 base in between. Germline V gives CDR1 MDHEN, CDR2 SYDVKM. Here the CDR3 DNA reads TGTGCCAGCAGGAACTATGGCTACACCTTC. Its translation is CASRNYGYTF.

The table lists this clonotype with a few counts. The V and J genes are TRBV7-6 and TRBJ2-1; tentatively, D is TRBD1 (5 bases). The germline gives CDR1 SGHVS, CDR2 FNYEAQ. The CDR3 runs 13 residues. Trimming stripped 5 bases from V and 12 bases from J, with 17 bases between. The CDR3 here is CASSLETYQGQFF. CDR3 DNA: TGTGCCAGCAGCCTCGAGACTTATCAGGGGCAGTTCTTC.

This rearrangement joins TRBV29-1 to TRBJ2-2, with 9 bases identical to TRBD1. The V gene end was trimmed by 7 bases and the J gene end by 0 bases; junction bases not matched to a gene: 6. CDR3 length equals 15 residues. CDR1 SQVTM and CDR2 ANQGSEA come from the germline V gene. CDR3 sequence: CSGGQGTANTGELFF. Here the CDR3 DNA reads TGCAGCGGGGGACAGGGCACGGCGAACACCGGGGAGCTGTTTTTT.

The chain is built from TRBV12-3 or TRBV12-4 and TRBJ1-5, with D possibly matching TRBD1 (5 bases). The CDR3 length is 16 residues. Trimming stripped 2 bases from V and 3 bases from J, with 14 bases between. The CDR3 DNA follows: TGTGCCAGCAGTTTAATCCAGGGAAATCTCAATCAGCCCCAGCATTTT. As protein: CASSLIQGNLNQPQHF.

The chain couples TRBV4-3 to TRBJ2-3; 11 positions agree with TRBD2. The CDR3 contains 17 residues. The germline CDR1 and CDR2 sequences are LGHNA and YSLEER. The V and J ends lost 4 bases and 1 base, in that order; junction bases with no gene match: 7. The DNA of the CDR3 is TGCGCCAGCAGCCGCACGTTGACTAGCGGGGGCACAGATACGCAGTATTTT. This translates into CASSRTLTSGGTDTQYF.

This clonotype showed up just a few times. V gene TRBV6-1 combines with J gene TRBJ1-1, with D maybe TRBD1 (5 bases). The V gene lost 6 bases and the J gene lost 4 bases, with 12 bases spanning the gap. CDR1 and CDR2 from the germline V gene are MNHNS and SASEGT. The CDR3 has 13 amino acids. The CDR3 spells CASSTQRGTEAFF. CDR3 sequence (DNA): TGTGCCAGCAGCACCCAGAGGGGCACTGAAGCTTTCTTT.